Sequencing of this T cell receptor beta chain was carried out in a study of blood T cell repertoires in COVID-19. V shed 1 base and J shed 1 base, with 19 bases lying between them. Looked up from germline, CDR1 is MGHRA and CDR2 is YSYEKL. There are 18 residues in the CDR3. TCRdb keeps only in-frame clones here, not all; method: immunoSEQ multiplex PCR. The sample records about 380,000 clones, 85% being singletons. The chain uses TRBV4-1 and TRBJ1-1, with D perhaps TRBD1 (5 bases). This clonotype originated in a woman between 18 and 29 years old with acute or convalescent COVID-19. Input material: peripheral blood. CDR3: CASSQVSQGKSKNTEAFF. The DNA of the CDR3 is TGCGCCAGCAGCCAAGTTAGTCAGGGAAAGTCGAAGAACACTGAAGCTTTCTTT.